A selection of T cell receptor beta chains follows, all from one sample in a study of blood T cell repertoires in COVID-19. The data were produced by immunoSEQ multiplex PCR, yet TCRdb's version contains in-frame clones alone and is incomplete. This table holds about 210,000 clones, about 83% found once. The sequencing input was peripheral blood. These receptors originate from a man in his sixties who had recovered from COVID-19. The CDR3 runs from the conserved cysteine through the conserved F or W. The order of the fields is D gene, J gene, V gene, clone size, CDR3 DNA, CDR3 protein. A D gene is named only where the DNA matches it firmly. Where a row states a size, it is once, few, many or the class of an expanded clone; other rows omit it.

D: -
J: TRBJ2-1
V: TRBV7-2
size: -
DNA: TGTGCCAGCAGCTTAGTCCCCACCTACAATGAGCAGTTCTTC
CDR3: CASSLVPTYNEQFF

D: TRBD1
J: TRBJ2-3
V: TRBV24-1
size: -
DNA: TGTGCCACCAGTACAGGGGGCACAGATACGCAGTATTTT
CDR3: CATSTGGTDTQYF

D: TRBD1
J: TRBJ1-3
V: TRBV5-1
size: -
DNA: TGCGCCAGCAGCTTACCGACAGGGACTGGAAACACCATATATTTT
CDR3: CASSLPTGTGNTIYF

D: -
J: TRBJ1-6
V: TRBV6-5
size: once
DNA: TGTGCCAACCGGGAGGACTACTCCTATAATTCACCCCTCCACTTT
CDR3: CANREDYSYNSPLHF

D: TRBD1
J: TRBJ1-3
V: TRBV18
size: -
DNA: TGTGCCAGCTCACCTCTACAGGGGGGCGGAAACACCATATATTTT
CDR3: CASSPLQGGGNTIYF

D: -
J: TRBJ1-1
V: TRBV7-3
size: -
DNA: TGTGCCAGCAGCTTAAACGGGGACACTGAAGCTTTCTTT
CDR3: CASSLNGDTEAFF

D: TRBD2
J: TRBJ2-5
V: TRBV3-1/TRBV3-2
size: -
DNA: TGTGCCAGCAGCCGATCAGCGGGAAAAGAGACCCAGTACTTC
CDR3: CASSRSAGKETQYF

D: TRBD1
J: TRBJ2-7
V: TRBV3-1/TRBV3-2
size: -
DNA: TGTGCCAGCAGCCAAGAAATAGGGGGCGGCTACGAGCAGTACTTC
CDR3: CASSQEIGGGYEQYF

D: -
J: TRBJ1-1
V: TRBV10-3
size: -
DNA: TGTGCCATCAGTGTTGGACATTCTGTCATGAACACTGAAGCTTTCTTT
CDR3: CAISVGHSVMNTEAFF

D: TRBD1
J: TRBJ1-2
V: TRBV19
size: -
DNA: TGTGCCAGTAGTATCGAACGACAGGGGGCTCGGGGCTACACCTTC
CDR3: CASSIERQGARGYTF

D: TRBD1
J: TRBJ1-2
V: TRBV5-1
size: -
DNA: TGCGCCAGCAGCTTGGATGGGACAGGGGGCTTTGGCTACACCTTC
CDR3: CASSLDGTGGFGYTF

D: -
J: TRBJ1-4
V: TRBV3-1/TRBV3-2
size: -
DNA: TGTGCCAGCAGCCAAGTCGGTGCAGGAGGTGAAAAACTGTTTTTT
CDR3: CASSQVGAGGEKLFF

D: -
J: TRBJ2-1
V: TRBV28
size: once
DNA: TGTGCCAGCACAACTATAAATTCGAGTGAGCAGTTCTTC
CDR3: CASTTINSSEQFF

D: -
J: TRBJ1-2
V: TRBV9
size: -
DNA: TGTGCCAGCAGCGTAGCTCAGGGTAATAACTATGGCTACACCTTC
CDR3: CASSVAQGNNYGYTF

D: -
J: TRBJ2-7
V: TRBV7-2
size: -
DNA: TGTGCCAGCAGCCGGGCCAGAGCGGGCGAGCAGTACTTC
CDR3: CASSRARAGEQYF

D: TRBD1
J: TRBJ1-4
V: TRBV28
size: few
DNA: TGTGCCAGCAGTTCTGGACAGGGGAAGGAAAAACTGTTTTTT
CDR3: CASSSGQGKEKLFF

D: -
J: TRBJ2-7
V: TRBV6-5
size: -
DNA: TGTGCCAGCAGCCACGGAGGGGTCTACGAGCAGTACTTC
CDR3: CASSHGGVYEQYF

D: -
J: TRBJ2-2
V: TRBV7-6
size: -
DNA: TGTGCCAGCAGCTTAGAAACACCCAGCGCTTCGAACACCGGGGAGCTGTTTTTT
CDR3: CASSLETPSASNTGELFF

D: TRBD1
J: TRBJ1-1
V: TRBV3-1/TRBV3-2
size: -
DNA: TGTGCCAGCAGCCAAGATCTCGACAGGGTGAACACTGAAGCTTTCTTT
CDR3: CASSQDLDRVNTEAFF

D: TRBD2
J: TRBJ2-7
V: TRBV6-2/TRBV6-3
size: once
DNA: TGTGCCAGCAGTCCCATGACTAGCGGGAGATACGAGCAGTACTTC
CDR3: CASSPMTSGRYEQYF

D: TRBD2
J: TRBJ2-1
V: TRBV4-2
size: once
DNA: TGTGCCAGCAGCCAGGAAACTAGCGGGAATGAGCAGTTCTTC
CDR3: CASSQETSGNEQFF

D: -
J: TRBJ1-5
V: TRBV7-8
size: few
DNA: TGTGCCAGCAGCTTGGAGGGCCCTCAGCCCCAGCATTTT
CDR3: CASSLEGPQPQHF

D: -
J: TRBJ1-2
V: TRBV15
size: -
DNA: TGTGCCACCAGCACTGGACTCCGGGAGGCCTATGGCTACACCTTC
CDR3: CATSTGLREAYGYTF

D: TRBD1
J: TRBJ2-1
V: TRBV7-3
size: -
DNA: TGTGCCAGCAGCCTTACAGGGGGCAATGAGCAGTTCTTC
CDR3: CASSLTGGNEQFF

D: -
J: TRBJ1-2
V: TRBV5-4
size: -
DNA: TGTGCCAGCAGCCCGACGGGGGGTGTCTATGGCTACACCTTC
CDR3: CASSPTGGVYGYTF

D: TRBD1
J: TRBJ1-5
V: TRBV19
size: -
DNA: TGTGCCAGTACCCCGGGGGGGGACAGCTTCGGGGGCAATCAGCCCCAGCATTTT
CDR3: CASTPGGDSFGGNQPQHF

D: TRBD1
J: TRBJ1-1
V: TRBV5-5
size: once
DNA: TGTGCCAGCAGCTCGCCCGACAGGGCCGAGGGCGGGCTTCGAGCTTTCTTT
CDR3: CASSSPDRAEGGLRAFF

D: -
J: TRBJ1-6
V: TRBV6-5
size: -
DNA: TGTGCCAGCAGTTACTCGACAGGCGGCGGTGGTTCACCCCTCCACTTT
CDR3: CASSYSTGGGGSPLHF

D: -
J: TRBJ2-7
V: TRBV19
size: -
DNA: TGTGCCACCCAGGGACTCCTCAACGAGCAGTACTTC
CDR3: CATQGLLNEQYF

D: -
J: TRBJ2-2
V: TRBV5-1
size: once
DNA: TGCGCCAGCAGACCCGGGGGGCCCAACACCGGGGAGCTGTTTTTT
CDR3: CASRPGGPNTGELFF

D: -
J: TRBJ1-3
V: TRBV7-2
size: -
DNA: TGTGCCAGCAGCCCCTCTTCTGGAAACACCATATATTTT
CDR3: CASSPSSGNTIYF

D: -
J: TRBJ1-4
V: TRBV28
size: -
DNA: TGTGCCAGCAGTCGCCTTCGGGGGGGAGGGCTTTCCCGAGAAAAACTGTTTTTT
CDR3: CASSRLRGGGLSREKLFF

D: TRBD1
J: TRBJ2-3
V: TRBV5-1
size: -
DNA: TGCGCCAGCAGCACGACAGGGTTTAGCACAGATACGCAGTATTTT
CDR3: CASSTTGFSTDTQYF

D: -
J: TRBJ2-7
V: TRBV5-1
size: many
DNA: TGCGCCAGCAGCGCAGGAACCTACGAGCAGTACTTC
CDR3: CASSAGTYEQYF

D: TRBD1
J: TRBJ1-4
V: TRBV27
size: -
DNA: TGTGCCAGCAGTTCCAGGGGGGATCTTAATGAAAAACTGTTTTTT
CDR3: CASSSRGDLNEKLFF

D: -
J: TRBJ2-1
V: TRBV30
size: -
DNA: TGTGCCTGGAGTGTAAGTCGGGGGGCTTACAATGAGCAGTTCTTC
CDR3: CAWSVSRGAYNEQFF